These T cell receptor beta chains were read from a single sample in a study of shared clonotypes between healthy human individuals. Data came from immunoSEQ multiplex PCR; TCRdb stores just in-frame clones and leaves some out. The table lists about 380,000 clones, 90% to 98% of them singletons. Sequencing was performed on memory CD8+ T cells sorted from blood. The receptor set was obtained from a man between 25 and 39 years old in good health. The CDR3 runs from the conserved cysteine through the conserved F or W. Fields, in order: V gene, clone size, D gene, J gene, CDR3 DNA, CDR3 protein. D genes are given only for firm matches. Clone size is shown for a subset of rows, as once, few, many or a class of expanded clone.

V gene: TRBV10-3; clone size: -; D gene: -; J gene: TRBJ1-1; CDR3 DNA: TGTGCCATCAGTGAGCTGGGGAGCGCTGAAGCTTTCTTT; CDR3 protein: CAISELGSAEAFF
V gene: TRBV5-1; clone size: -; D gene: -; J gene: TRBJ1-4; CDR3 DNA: TGCGCCAGCAGCTTGGCCAGTCATCACACAACCGCGGGGGAAAAACTGTTTTTT; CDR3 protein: CASSLASHHTTAGEKLFF
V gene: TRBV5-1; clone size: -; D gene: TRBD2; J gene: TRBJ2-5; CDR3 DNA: TGCGCCAGCAGCCAAGGCGGGAGTGGGCCGGAGACCCAGTACTTC; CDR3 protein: CASSQGGSGPETQYF
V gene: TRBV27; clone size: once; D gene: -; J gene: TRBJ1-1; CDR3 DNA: TGTGCCAGCAGTAGGGGAGGGAACACTGAAGCTTTCTTT; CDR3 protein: CASSRGGNTEAFF
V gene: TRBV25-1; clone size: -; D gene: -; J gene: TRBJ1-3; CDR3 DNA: TGTGCCAGCAGTACCGGGACGGCCTCTGGAAACACCATATATTTT; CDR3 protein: CASSTGTASGNTIYF
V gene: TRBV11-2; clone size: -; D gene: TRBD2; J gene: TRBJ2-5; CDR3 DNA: TGTGCCAGCAGCTTACCTAGACTAGCGGGAGCAGGAGAGACCCAGTACTTC; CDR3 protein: CASSLPRLAGAGETQYF
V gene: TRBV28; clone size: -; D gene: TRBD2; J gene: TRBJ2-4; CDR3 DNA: TGTGCCAGCAGGCAAGCGGGAGTGGCCAAAAACATTCAGTACTTC; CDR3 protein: CASRQAGVAKNIQYF
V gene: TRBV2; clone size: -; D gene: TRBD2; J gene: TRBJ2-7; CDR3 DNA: TGTGCCAGCCTTAGACTAGCGGGCTCCTACGAGCAGTACTTC; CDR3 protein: CASLRLAGSYEQYF
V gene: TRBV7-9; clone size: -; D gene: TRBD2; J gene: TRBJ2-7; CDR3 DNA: TGTGCCAGCAGCTTACAGACTAGCGGGACATACGAGCAGTACTTC; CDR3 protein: CASSLQTSGTYEQYF
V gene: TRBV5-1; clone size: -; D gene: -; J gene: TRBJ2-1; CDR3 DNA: TGCGCCAGCAGCCCTAGCACCTACAATGAGCAGTTCTTC; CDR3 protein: CASSPSTYNEQFF
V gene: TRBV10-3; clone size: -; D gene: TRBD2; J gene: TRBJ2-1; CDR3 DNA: TGTGCCATCATGGGACTAGACAATGAGCAGTTCTTC; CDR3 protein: CAIMGLDNEQFF
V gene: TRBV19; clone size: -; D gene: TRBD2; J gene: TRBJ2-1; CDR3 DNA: TGTGCCAGTAGTAGCCTGCTAGCGGGCTTCTCCTACAATGAGCAGTTCTTC; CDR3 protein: CASSSLLAGFSYNEQFF
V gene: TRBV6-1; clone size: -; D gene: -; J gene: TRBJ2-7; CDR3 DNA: TGTGCCAGCCGGATGGGGCAAAGCTACGAGCAGTACTTC; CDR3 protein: CASRMGQSYEQYF
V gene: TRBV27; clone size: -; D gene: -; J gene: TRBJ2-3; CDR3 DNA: TGTGCCAGCAGTTTACTGGCGGACGAAAGCACAGATACGCAGTATTTT; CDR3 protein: CASSLLADESTDTQYF
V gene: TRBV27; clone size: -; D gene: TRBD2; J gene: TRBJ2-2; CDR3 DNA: TGTGCCAGCAGGGGGTCTGCGGGAGGTAACACCGGGGAGCTGTTTTTT; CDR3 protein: CASRGSAGGNTGELFF
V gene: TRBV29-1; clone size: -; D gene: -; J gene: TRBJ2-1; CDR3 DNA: TGCAGCGCACGGAAGGGGCCATACAATGAGCAGTTCTTC; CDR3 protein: CSARKGPYNEQFF
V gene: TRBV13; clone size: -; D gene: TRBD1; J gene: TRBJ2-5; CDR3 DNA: TGTGCCAGCAGCTTGACAGGGCGAGAGACCCAGTACTTC; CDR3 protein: CASSLTGRETQYF
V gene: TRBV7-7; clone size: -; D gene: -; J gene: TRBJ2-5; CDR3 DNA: TGTGCTAGCAGCTTAGGACACCAAGAGACCCAGTACTTC; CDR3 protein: CASSLGHQETQYF
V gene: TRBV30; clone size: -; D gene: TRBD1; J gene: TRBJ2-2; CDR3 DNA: TGTGCCTGGAGTGCCGGGACAGGGAACACCGGGGAGCTGTTTTTT; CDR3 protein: CAWSAGTGNTGELFF
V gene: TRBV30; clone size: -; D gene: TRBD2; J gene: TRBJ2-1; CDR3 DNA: TGTGCCTGGAGTCCGTGGGGGGAGGGCCGCCTGGGTGAGCAGTTCTTC; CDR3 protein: CAWSPWGEGRLGEQFF
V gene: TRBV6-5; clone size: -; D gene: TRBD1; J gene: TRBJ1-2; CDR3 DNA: TGTGCCAGCAGTTACGACGGACAGGGGTTCGGTGGCTACACCTTC; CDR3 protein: CASSYDGQGFGGYTF
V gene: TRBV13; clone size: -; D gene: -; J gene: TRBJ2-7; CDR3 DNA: TGTGCCAGCAGCTTACGGGGGCACGAGCAGTACTTC; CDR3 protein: CASSLRGHEQYF
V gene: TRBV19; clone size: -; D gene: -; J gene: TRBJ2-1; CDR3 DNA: TGTGCCAGTAGTATAGACCGAGACAATGAGCAGTTCTTC; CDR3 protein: CASSIDRDNEQFF
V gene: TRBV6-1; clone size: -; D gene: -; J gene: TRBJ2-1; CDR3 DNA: TGTGCCAGCAGTTTTTCGTCTGAGCAGTTCTTC; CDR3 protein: CASSFSSEQFF
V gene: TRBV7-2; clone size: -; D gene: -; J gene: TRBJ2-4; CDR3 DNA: TGTGCCAGCAGCTTAGGTCTAGCCAAAAACATTCAGTACTTC; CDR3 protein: CASSLGLAKNIQYF
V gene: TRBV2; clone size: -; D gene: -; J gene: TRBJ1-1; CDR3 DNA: TGTGCCAGCAGTGAACGGGGACATTTCACTGAAGCTTTCTTT; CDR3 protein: CASSERGHFTEAFF
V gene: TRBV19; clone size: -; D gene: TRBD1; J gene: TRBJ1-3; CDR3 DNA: TGTGCCATCCCCCGGGACAGCCAAATTTCTGGAAACACCATATATTTT; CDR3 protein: CAIPRDSQISGNTIYF
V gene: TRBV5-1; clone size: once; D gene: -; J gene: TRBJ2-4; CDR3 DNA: TGCGCCAGCAGTATGGGGTTCAACAGGGAATGGAACATTCAGTACTTC; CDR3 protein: CASSMGFNREWNIQYF
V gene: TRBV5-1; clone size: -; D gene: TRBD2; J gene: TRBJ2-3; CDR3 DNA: TGCGCCAGCAGCGTGACTAGCGGGAGAGCAGATACGCAGTATTTT; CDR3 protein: CASSVTSGRADTQYF
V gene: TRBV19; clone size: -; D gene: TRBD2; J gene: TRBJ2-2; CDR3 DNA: TGTGCCAGTAGTTATCTAGCGGGAGTTGCCGGGGAGCTGTTTTTT; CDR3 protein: CASSYLAGVAGELFF
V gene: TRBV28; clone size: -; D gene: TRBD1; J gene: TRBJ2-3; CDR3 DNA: TGTGCCAGCAGTTCGACCGGGACAGGGTATAGAGATACGCAGTATTTT; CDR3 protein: CASSSTGTGYRDTQYF
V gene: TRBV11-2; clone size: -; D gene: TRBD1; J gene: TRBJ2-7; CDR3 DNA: TGTGCCAGCAGCTTAAGAGGACAGGGGGCGAGCGAGCAGTACTTC; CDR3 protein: CASSLRGQGASEQYF
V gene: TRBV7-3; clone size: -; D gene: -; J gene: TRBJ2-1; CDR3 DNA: TGTGCCAGCAGCTCAGGGTACAATGAGCAGTTCTTC; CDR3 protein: CASSSGYNEQFF
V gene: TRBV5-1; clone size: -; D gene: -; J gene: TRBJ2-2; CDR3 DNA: TGCGCCAGCAGCTTGGCCCCAGTCACCGGGGAGCTGTTTTTT; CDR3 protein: CASSLAPVTGELFF
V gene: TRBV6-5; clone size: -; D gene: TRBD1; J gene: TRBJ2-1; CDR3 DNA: TGTGCCAGCAGTTACAAAACAGGGGGCCTTTATGAGCAGTTCTTC; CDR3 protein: CASSYKTGGLYEQFF
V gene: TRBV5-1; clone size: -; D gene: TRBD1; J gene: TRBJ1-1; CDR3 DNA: TGCGCCAGCAGCTATAAACAGGGGGACACTGAAGCTTTCTTT; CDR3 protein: CASSYKQGDTEAFF
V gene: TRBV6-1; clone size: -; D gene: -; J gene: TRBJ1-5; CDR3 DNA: TGTGCCAGCAGTGGGGGTCAGCCCCAGCATTTT; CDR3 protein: CASSGGQPQHF
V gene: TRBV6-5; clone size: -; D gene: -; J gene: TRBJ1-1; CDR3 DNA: TGTGCCAGCAGTAGGGGGGGGGAAGCTTTCTTT; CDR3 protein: CASSRGGEAFF
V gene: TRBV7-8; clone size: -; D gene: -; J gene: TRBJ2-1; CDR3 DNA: TGTGCCAGCAGCTTAGCTTATGGGGGCTACCATCCTGGGGGGTACAATGAGCAGTTCTTC; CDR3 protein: CASSLAYGGYHPGGYNEQFF
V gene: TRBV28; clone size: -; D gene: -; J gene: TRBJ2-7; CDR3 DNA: TGTGCCAGCGGGGCAGGAAGCTCCTACGAGCAGTACTTC; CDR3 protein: CASGAGSSYEQYF
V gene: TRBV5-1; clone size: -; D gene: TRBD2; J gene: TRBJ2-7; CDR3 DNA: TGCGCCAGCAGCTTGGGGCCGCAACATAGCGGGAAAGCTATCTACGAGCAGTACTTC; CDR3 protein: CASSLGPQHSGKAIYEQYF
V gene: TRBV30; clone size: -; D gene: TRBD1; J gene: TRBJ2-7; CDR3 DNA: TGTGCCTGGGTCGGACAGGGATACGAGCAGTACTTC; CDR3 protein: CAWVGQGYEQYF
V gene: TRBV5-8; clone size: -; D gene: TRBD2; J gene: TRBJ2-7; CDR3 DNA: TGTGCCAGCAGCCAAGTAAGACTAGCGTTTACCTACGAGCAGTACTTC; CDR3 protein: CASSQVRLAFTYEQYF
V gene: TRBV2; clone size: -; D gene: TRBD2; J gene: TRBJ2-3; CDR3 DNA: TGTGCCAGACGGAGTCTAGCGGGAGTCACCGATACGCAGTATTTT; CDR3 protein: CARRSLAGVTDTQYF
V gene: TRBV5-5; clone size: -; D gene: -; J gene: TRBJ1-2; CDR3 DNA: TGTGCCAGCAGCTTGTATAGCAGCACTCTCAACTATGGCTACACCTTC; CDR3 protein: CASSLYSSTLNYGYTF
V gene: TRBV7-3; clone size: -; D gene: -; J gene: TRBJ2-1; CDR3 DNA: TGTGCCAGCAGCTTATTCGGCCCTCGTGAGCAGTTCTTC; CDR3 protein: CASSLFGPREQFF
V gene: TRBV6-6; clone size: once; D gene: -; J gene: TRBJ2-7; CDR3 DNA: TGTGCCAGCAGCCGACAGGCCTACGAGCAGTACTTC; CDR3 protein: CASSRQAYEQYF
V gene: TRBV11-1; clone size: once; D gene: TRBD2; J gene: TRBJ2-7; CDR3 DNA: TGTGCCAGCAGCTTTAGTAGCGGGAGCTACGAGCAGTACTTC; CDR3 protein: CASSFSSGSYEQYF
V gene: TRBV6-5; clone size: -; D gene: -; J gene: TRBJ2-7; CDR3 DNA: TGTGCCAGCAGACCGACAGGAGTTTTTTACGAGCAGTACTTC; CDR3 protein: CASRPTGVFYEQYF
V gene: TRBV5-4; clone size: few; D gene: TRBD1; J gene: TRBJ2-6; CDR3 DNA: TGTGCCAGCAGCTCACAGGGGGCTGGGGCCAACGTCCTGACTTTC; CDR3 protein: CASSSQGAGANVLTF
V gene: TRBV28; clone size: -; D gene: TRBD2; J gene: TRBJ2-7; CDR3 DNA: TGTGCCAGCAGTTTGGGAGTAGCGGGAGTTTCGGCCTACGAGCAGTACTTC; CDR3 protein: CASSLGVAGVSAYEQYF
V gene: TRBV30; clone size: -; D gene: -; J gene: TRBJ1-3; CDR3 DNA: TGTGCCTGGAACCTTGGGGCAGGTCTTGGAAACACCATATATTTT; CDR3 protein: CAWNLGAGLGNTIYF
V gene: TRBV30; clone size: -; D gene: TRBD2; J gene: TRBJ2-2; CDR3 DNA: TGTGCCTGGATAGCGGGGCCGAACACCGGGGAGCTGTTTTTT; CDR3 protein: CAWIAGPNTGELFF
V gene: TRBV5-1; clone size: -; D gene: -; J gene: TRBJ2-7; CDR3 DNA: TGCGCCAGCAGCTCGGGGGACCAGGTCCCCTACGACGAGCAGTACTTC; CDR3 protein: CASSSGDQVPYDEQYF
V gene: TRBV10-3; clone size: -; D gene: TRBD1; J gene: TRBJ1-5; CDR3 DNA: TGTGCCATCAGTGAGTCGGGGACAGCCGGCTGGAATCAGCCCCAGCATTTT; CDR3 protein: CAISESGTAGWNQPQHF
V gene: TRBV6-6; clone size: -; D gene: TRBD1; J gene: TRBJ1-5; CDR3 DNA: TGTGCCAGCAGTTACCGCCTTGGACAGGCGGATCAGCCCCAGCATTTT; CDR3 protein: CASSYRLGQADQPQHF
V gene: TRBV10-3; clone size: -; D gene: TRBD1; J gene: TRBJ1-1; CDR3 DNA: TGTGCCATCAGGAACAGGGGTGACACTGAAGCTTTCTTT; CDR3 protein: CAIRNRGDTEAFF
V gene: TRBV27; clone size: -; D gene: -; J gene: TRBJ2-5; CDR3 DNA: TGTGCCAGCAGTTTGAGACAGGGACTCGCAGAGACCCAGTACTTC; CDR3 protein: CASSLRQGLAETQYF
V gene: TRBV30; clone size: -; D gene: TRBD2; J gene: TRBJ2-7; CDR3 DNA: TGTGCCTGGAGGACCAGGGGACTAGCGGTGGAGGAGCAGTACTTC; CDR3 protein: CAWRTRGLAVEEQYF
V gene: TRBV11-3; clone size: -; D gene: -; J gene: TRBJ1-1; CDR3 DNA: TGTGCCAGCAGCTTAGGACAGAACACTGAAGCTTTCTTT; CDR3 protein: CASSLGQNTEAFF